This T cell receptor beta chain was sequenced for a study of identical twins. This clonotype has a handful of counts. Germline CDR1 ENHRY, CDR2 SYGVKD. The CDR3 consists of 19 residues. The ends lost 7 bases at V and 1 base at J; junction bases unmatched: 8. TCRdb reprocessed the 5' RACE reads with MiXCR, giving one entry per CDR3 protein. The table has a few hundred thousand distinct CDR3 sequences, 6.5% seen once. The sample was also linked to a second study, of T cells expressing NK-cell markers. That paper notes: Sequenced donors, eight in total, included seven who were HCMV-seropositive and one who was seronegative. For several donors, these clonotypes were likewise the leading ones in the CD3+CD56-NKG2C+ fraction. Whether expanded NKG2C-expressing T cell clones recognize HCMV is unknown.

Sequences were obtained from CD8+ T cells sorted from blood. This TCR was recovered from a woman aged 18-29 years in good health. The V call is TRBV10-3, the J call TRBJ2-6, with 15 nucleotides matching TRBD2. DNA of the CDR3: TGTGCCATCATTCCGGGACTAGCGGGAGGAAAATCTGGGGCCAACGTCCTGACTTTC. It codes for CAIIPGLAGGKSGANVLTF.